The sequence of this T cell receptor beta chain was determined in a study of patients and donors after allogeneic stem cell transplantation. This clonotype has a handful of counts. TCRdb reprocessed the RT-PCR reads with MiXCR, giving one entry per CDR3 protein. In the table there are some 880,000 distinct CDR3 sequences, under 20% of which are singletons. Per the germline V gene, CDR1 is DFQATT and CDR2 is SNEGSKA (reference sequence). The V gene lost 3 bases and the J gene lost 3 bases, with 20 bases spanning the gap. The CDR3 spans 17 residues. V gene TRBV20-1 combines with J gene TRBJ2-2; D possibly matches TRBD1 or TRBD2 (5 bases each). The specimen sequenced was blood, either unsorted or a sorted T cell fraction (not recorded which). This TCR was sampled from a human donor who was either an allogeneic HSCT recipient or a stem cell or donor lymphocyte infusion donor (not recorded which). It is not recorded whose cells these are; they may come from a transplant donor. Here the CDR3 reads CSARDLGRLKDTGELFF. For the CDR3, the DNA is TGCAGTGCTAGGGACTTGGGACGCCTAAAAGACACCGGGGAGCTGTTTTTT.